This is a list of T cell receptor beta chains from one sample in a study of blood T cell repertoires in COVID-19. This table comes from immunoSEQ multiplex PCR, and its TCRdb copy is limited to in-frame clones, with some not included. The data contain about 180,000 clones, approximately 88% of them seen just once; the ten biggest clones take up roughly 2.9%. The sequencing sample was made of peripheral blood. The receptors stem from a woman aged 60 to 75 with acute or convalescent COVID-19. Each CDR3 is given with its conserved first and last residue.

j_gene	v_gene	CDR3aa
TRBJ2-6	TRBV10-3	CAIRGTGLRSGANVLTF
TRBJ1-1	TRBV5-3	CARSARGWNRRNTEAFF
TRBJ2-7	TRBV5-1	CASSFGASGRFKGTYEQYF
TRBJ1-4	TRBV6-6	CASSDGQGAAEKLFF
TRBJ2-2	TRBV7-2	CASSFSSGAGELFF
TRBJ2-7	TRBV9	CASSPRTGLREQYF
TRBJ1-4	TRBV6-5	CASSLTAGNEKLFF
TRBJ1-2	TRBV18	CASSQNRGQGRDGYTF
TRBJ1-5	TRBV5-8	CASSSGQGVNQPQHF
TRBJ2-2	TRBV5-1	CASSPLPQGAENTGELFF
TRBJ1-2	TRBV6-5	CASSYRGARGYGYTF
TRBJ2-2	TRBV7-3	CASRPRGENTGELFF
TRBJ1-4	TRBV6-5	CASSYGRQGGEKLFF
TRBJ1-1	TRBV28	CASREANTEAFF
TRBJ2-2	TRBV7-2	CASRGQGRTGELFF
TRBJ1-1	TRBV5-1	CASSLDRGDTEAFF
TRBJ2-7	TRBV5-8	CASSLRTGIEQYF
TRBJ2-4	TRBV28	CASSLQARGAKNIQYF
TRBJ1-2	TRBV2	CASASGTANYGYTF
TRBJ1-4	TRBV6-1	CASSDERISNEKLFF
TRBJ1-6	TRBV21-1	CASSREGALYSPLHF
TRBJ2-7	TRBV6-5	CASSYGQGGEQYF
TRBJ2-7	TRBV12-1	CASSFMDCYEQYF
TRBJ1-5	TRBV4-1	CASSQETGVNNQPQHF
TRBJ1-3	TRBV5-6	CASSLFDSVISGNTIYF
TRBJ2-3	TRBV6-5	CASNRQGSDTQYF
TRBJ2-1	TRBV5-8	CASTIRATGAGEQFF
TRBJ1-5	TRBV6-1	CASSEGGRGPQPQHF
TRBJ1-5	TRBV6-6	CASRPAGGSNQPQHF
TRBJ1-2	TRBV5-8	CASSLWGGGGYGYTF
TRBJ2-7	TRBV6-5	CASTKGGTGGYEQYF
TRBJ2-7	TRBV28	CASSLAGISYEQYF
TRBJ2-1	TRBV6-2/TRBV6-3	CASSWGTSGGFTYNEQFF
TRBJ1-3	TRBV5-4	CASSLVEGNTIYF
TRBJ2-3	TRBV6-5	CASRAPGQVLNTQYF
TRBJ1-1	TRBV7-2	CASSLWEGGAEAFF
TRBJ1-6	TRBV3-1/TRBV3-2	CASSRGTYNSPLHF
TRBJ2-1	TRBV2	CASRLGTFVKQFF
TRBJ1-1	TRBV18	CASSLRGGNTEAFF
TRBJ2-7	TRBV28	CASSYRALAGEQYF
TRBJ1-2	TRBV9	CASSVGGAPYGYTF
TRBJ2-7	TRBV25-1	CASSERLRGKTYEQYF
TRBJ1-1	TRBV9	CASSPLPGTEAFF
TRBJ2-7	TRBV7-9	CASSFLSYEQYF